This T cell receptor beta chain comes out of a study of blood T cell repertoires in COVID-19. About the study: Specimens from acute and convalescent COVID-19 originated in the United States, Italy and Spain. Sources were T cells, B-cell-depleted T cells, or PBMCs; the material itself was cDNA or gDNA.

This CDR3 comprises 14 residues. CDR1 and CDR2 from the germline V gene are MNHNY and SVGAGI (reference sequence). Losses at the gene ends were 5 bases for V and 0 bases for J; bases not matched to a gene: 3. In the study's own analysis: Amplifying reference gene primers gave estimates of nucleated cell counts. Sequencing used immunoSEQ multiplex PCR; TCRdb keeps in-frame clones, though not all of them. V and J calls and clone size are those listed in that table; D and trimming were worked out from the DNA. In the table there are some 150,000 clones, approximately 87% of which are singletons. Sequenced material: peripheral blood. The TCR sequence derives from a man aged 45-60 years who had recovered from COVID-19. The V gene is TRBV6-6, the J gene TRBJ1-1, with TRBD1 matching 7 bases. The CDR3: CASSDDRVNTEAFF. CDR3 in DNA: TGTGCCAGCAGTGACGACAGGGTGAACACTGAAGCTTTCTTT.